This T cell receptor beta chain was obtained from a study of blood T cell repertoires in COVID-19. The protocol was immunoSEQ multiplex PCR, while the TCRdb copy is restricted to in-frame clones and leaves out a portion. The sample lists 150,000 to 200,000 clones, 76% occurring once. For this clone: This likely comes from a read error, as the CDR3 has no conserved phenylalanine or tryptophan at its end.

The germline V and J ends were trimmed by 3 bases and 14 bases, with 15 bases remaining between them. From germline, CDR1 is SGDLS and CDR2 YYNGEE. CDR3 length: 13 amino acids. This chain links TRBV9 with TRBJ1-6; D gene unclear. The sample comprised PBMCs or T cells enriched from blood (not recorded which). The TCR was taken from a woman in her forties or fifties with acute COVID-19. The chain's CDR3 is CASSEGVISSLHL. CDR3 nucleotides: TGTGCCAGCAGCGAGGGAGTAATCAGTTCCCTCCACCTT.